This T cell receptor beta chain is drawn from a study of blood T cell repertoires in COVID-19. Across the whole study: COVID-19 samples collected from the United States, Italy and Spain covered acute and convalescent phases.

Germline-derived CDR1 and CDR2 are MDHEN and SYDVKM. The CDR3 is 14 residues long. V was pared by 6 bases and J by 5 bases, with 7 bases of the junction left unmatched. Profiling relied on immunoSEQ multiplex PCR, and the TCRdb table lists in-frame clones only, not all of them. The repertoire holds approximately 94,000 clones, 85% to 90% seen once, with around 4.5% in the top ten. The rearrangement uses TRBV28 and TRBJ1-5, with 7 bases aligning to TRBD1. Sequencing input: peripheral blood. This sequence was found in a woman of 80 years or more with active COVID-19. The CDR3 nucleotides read TGTGCCAGCAGCTACACAGGGGCTGATCAGCCCCAGCATTTT. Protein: CASSYTGADQPQHF.